Listed here are 25 T cell receptor beta chains from one sample, sequenced in a study of cytomegalovirus exposure and HLA in healthy donors. The primer mix had 60 Vbeta and 13 Jbeta primers. Here immunoSEQ multiplex PCR was the method, and the copy in TCRdb shows in-frame clones only, minus some. The profile shows approximately 150,000 clones, about 80% of them singletons. Sample: PBMCs. These receptors came from a man between 18 and 29 years old in good health and CMV-seropositive.

V is TRBV29-1 and J is TRBJ2-3; TRBD1 aligns across 7 bases. The CDR3 covers 13 residues. Germline CDR1 SQVTM, CDR2 ANQGSEA. Trimming removed 7 bases from V and 3 bases from J; junction bases left unmatched: 7. The CDR3 bases are TGCAGCGCGAAGGGGACAGTAACAGATACGCAGTATTTT. Encoded protein: CSAKGTVTDTQYF.

V usage is TRBV14 and J usage is TRBJ2-7; 11 bases are a match to TRBD2. The CDR3 is 15 amino acids. V was pared by 0 bases and J by 3 bases, with 1 base of the junction left unmatched. Germline CDR1 SGHDN, CDR2 FVKESK. CDR3 nucleotide sequence: TGTGCCAGCAGCCAAGAGACTAGCGGGGTCTACGAGCAGTACTTC. It translates to CASSQETSGVYEQYF.

The chain has TRBV6-5 and TRBJ2-1; weak D call: TRBD1 (5 bases). The germline CDR1 and CDR2 sequences are MNHEY and SVGAGI. Trimming pared 6 bases from V and 4 bases from J, leaving 7 bases between. The CDR3 totals 12 residues. The CDR3 region has the DNA TGTGCCAGCAGCAACAGGTACAATGAGCAGTTCTTC. Its translation: CASSNRYNEQFF.

The J gene is TRBJ2-1, the V gene TRBV18; 8 bases are a match to TRBD2. The germline CDR1 and CDR2 sequences are KGHSH and LQKENI. The V segment lost 6 bases and the J segment 8 bases; nucleotides outside the gene matches: 12. This CDR3 has 15 residues. DNA for the CDR3: TGTGCCAGCTCGCCCGGGACTAGGATTTTGGATGAGCAGTTCTTC. Amino acid sequence: CASSPGTRILDEQFF. Looking up the rest from reference TRBV18 and TRBJ2-1 gives the full variable domain: NAGVMQNPRHLVRRRGQEARLRCSPMKGHSHVYWYRQLPEEGLKFMVYLQKENIIDESGMPKERFSAEFPKEGPSILRIQQVVRGDSAAYFCASSPGTRILDEQFFGPGTRLTVL.

The V gene is TRBV12-5, the J gene TRBJ2-1; D possibly corresponds to TRBD1 (7 bases). The CDR3 is 14 amino acids. CDR1 is LGHNT and CDR2 is FRNRAP in the germline V gene. Trimming took 9 bases from V and 4 from J, leaving 16 bases between them. The CDR3 protein is CASRGASEYNEQFF. CDR3 nucleotide sequence: TGTGCTAGCAGGGGGGCTAGCGAATACAATGAGCAGTTCTTC.

This clone was counted between two and nine times. The chain employs TRBV29-1 and TRBJ1-5; TRBD1 agrees at 7 bases. The CDR3 sequence is 15 residues long. Trimming took 6 bases from V and 0 from J; bases not matched to a gene: 8. Germline CDR1 SQVTM, CDR2 ANQGSEA. This chain's CDR3 is CSVSNTGDSNQPQHF. CDR3 coding DNA: TGCAGCGTCTCTAACACAGGGGATAGCAATCAGCCCCAGCATTTT.

This chain uses TRBV2 with TRBJ2-7; 11 nucleotides agree with TRBD1. The CDR3 has 16 residues. V was pared by 7 bases and J by 1 base, with 9 bases of the junction left unmatched. Germline CDR1 reads SNHLY; CDR2 reads FYNNEI. In DNA, the CDR3 is TGTGCCAGCATCAGGACAGGGGGCGGCATTTCCTACGAGCAGTACTTC. This codes for CASIRTGGGISYEQYF.

The genes are TRBV6-5 and TRBJ2-1; 10 nucleotides agree with TRBD2. The germline CDR1 and CDR2 sequences are MNHEY and SVGAGI. V shed 5 bases, J shed 7 bases, and the junction held 8 bases outside the gene matches. The CDR3 is 15 residues long. CDR3 nucleotide sequence: TGTGCCAGCAGTCTAGCGGGGGCCTGGCCTAATGAGCAGTTCTTC. It translates to CASSLAGAWPNEQFF.

On this clone: A read error may account for a junction end that differs from germline. V and J are TRBV29-1 and TRBJ2-1; 11 bases align to TRBD2. This CDR3 is built from 10 residues. Germline V gene sequence: CDR1 SQVTM, CDR2 ANQGSEA. Written as DNA, the CDR3 is TGCAGCGGTACTAGCGGGAGTTTGATCTTC. Translation: CSGTSGSLIF.

The rearrangement uses TRBV19 and TRBJ1-5; maybe TRBD1 (6 bases). The CDR3 length is 16 residues. Germline CDR1 LNHDA, CDR2 SQIVND (reference sequence). V gave up 6 bases and J gave up 6 bases, with 21 bases separating them. The CDR3 is CASRTEGQGNFQPQHF. In DNA, the CDR3 is TGTGCCAGTAGGACCGAAGGGCAGGGGAATTTTCAGCCCCAGCATTTT.

The V and J genes are TRBV7-9 and TRBJ2-1; perhaps TRBD1 as D (7 bases). The length of the CDR3 is 14 residues. Germline lookup yields CDR1 SEHNR and CDR2 FQNEAQ (reference sequence). Trimming cost V 6 bases and J 4 bases, with 13 bases left between them. Here the CDR3 reads CASSGGGVYNEQFF. The CDR3 region has the DNA TGTGCCAGCAGTGGAGGGGGCGTGTACAATGAGCAGTTCTTC.

Worth noting for this clone: One end of the junction is discordant with germline, which a read error may explain. The chain uses TRBV7-9 and TRBJ1-6; D might be TRBD1 (5 bases). CDR1 and CDR2 from the germline V gene are SEHNR and FQNEAQ (reference sequence). This CDR3 has 17 amino acids. CDR3 residues: CSSSSMGGSSYNSPLHF. DNA of the CDR3: TGTTCCAGCAGCTCTATGGGGGGGAGCTCCTATAATTCACCCCTCCACTTT.

The rearrangement uses TRBV15 and TRBJ1-4, with D possibly being TRBD1 (5 bases). The CDR3 covers 13 residues. Trimming took off 5 bases at V and 7 bases at J, with 11 bases between the two ends. Germline V gene data show CDR1 as LNHNV and CDR2 as YYDKDF (reference sequence). The CDR3 sequence: CATSRGHGEKLFF. The CDR3 coding sequence is TGTGCCACCAGCCGTGGACACGGTGAAAAACTGTTTTTT.

This chain uses TRBV5-5 with TRBJ2-7; the D is unclear. Looked up from germline, CDR1 is SGHKS and CDR2 is YYEKEE (reference sequence). The V gene lost 2 bases and the J gene lost 2 bases, with 8 bases spanning the gap. The CDR3 is made up of 13 amino acids. This CDR3 is CASSFNLAYEQYF. Written as DNA, the CDR3 is TGTGCCAGCAGCTTTAACCTAGCCTACGAGCAGTACTTC.

J is TRBJ1-5 and V is TRBV19; D might be TRBD1 (6 bases). Germline V gene lookup returns CDR1 LNHDA and CDR2 SQIVND (reference sequence). Trimming left V 5 bases short and J 6 bases short, with 11 bases between. CDR3 length: 13 amino acids. The CDR3 loop reads CASSGGGAQPQHF. CDR3 in DNA: TGTGCCAGTAGTGGAGGGGGGGCTCAGCCCCAGCATTTT.

This clone was recorded a few times. At one end the junction does not follow the germline gene, possibly because of a read error. The chain recombines TRBV5-4 with TRBJ2-6; D is perhaps TRBD1 (5 bases). From germline, CDR1 is SGHNT and CDR2 YYREEE (reference sequence). This CDR3 comprises 17 residues. CDR3 protein: CASMARSPSSGANGLTF. The CDR3 DNA reads as TGTGCCAGCATGGCGAGGTCGCCTTCCTCTGGGGCCAACGGCCTGACTTTC.

This clone has just one count. The chain uses TRBV15 and TRBJ1-2; tentatively, D is TRBD1 (5 bases). V lost 0 bases, J lost 4 bases, and 9 bases lay in between. The CDR3 extends over 14 amino acids. Germline V gives CDR1 LNHNV, CDR2 YYDKDF (reference sequence). The CDR3 region has the DNA TGTGCCACCAGCAGAGAGGGCGGGGCCTATGGCTACACCTTC. It specifies CATSREGGAYGYTF.

This clone occurred a few times. The rearrangement joins TRBV29-1 to TRBJ2-3; tentatively, D is TRBD2 (7 bases). This CDR3 has 16 residues. Germline V gene lookup returns CDR1 SQVTM and CDR2 ANQGSEA. V was trimmed by 0 bases and J by 6 bases, leaving 19 bases between them. The CDR3 DNA is TGCAGCGTTGAAGATCTGGGGGGGGCCCGCGGGGATACGCAGTATTTT. This codes for CSVEDLGGARGDTQYF.

V and J are TRBV9 and TRBJ2-4; perhaps TRBD1 as D (5 bases). CDR1 and CDR2 (germline): SGDLS, YYNGEE. The CDR3 covers 14 residues. V lost 3 bases and J 4 bases, leaving 11 bases between the germline ends. The CDR3 loop is CASSGGAIKNIQYF. CDR3 in DNA: TGTGCCAGCAGCGGGGGCGCAATAAAAAACATTCAGTACTTC.

This sequence joins TRBV14 and TRBJ1-2, with D uncertain. The CDR3 is 14 residues long. Germline assignment: CDR1 SGHDN and CDR2 FVKESK. The germline V and J ends were trimmed by 1 base and 5 bases, with 11 bases remaining between them. CDR3 region: CASSQVADFYGYTF. CDR3 coding DNA: TGTGCCAGCAGCCAAGTGGCAGATTTTTATGGCTACACCTTC.

The rearrangement links TRBV2 to TRBJ2-7, with D possibly TRBD1 on 5 matching bases. The germline V gene encodes CDR1 SNHLY and CDR2 FYNNEI. V lost 3 bases, J lost 5 bases, and 14 bases lay in between. This CDR3 comprises 14 residues. The CDR3 loop reads CASSDGARIDEQYF. The CDR3 DNA reads as TGTGCCAGCAGTGATGGGGCTAGAATCGACGAGCAGTACTTC.

CDR3 sequence: CASSSNIRTGGNEQFF. The CDR3 nucleotides are TGTGCCAGCAGTTCCAACATAAGGACAGGGGGCAATGAGCAGTTCTTC. The chain joins TRBV27 to TRBJ2-1; TRBD1 matches at 10 bases. The V gene end was trimmed by 4 bases and the J gene end by 6 bases; junction bases not matched to a gene: 9. The CDR3 runs to 16 residues. Looked up from germline, CDR1 is MNHEY and CDR2 is SMNVEV (reference sequence).

The chain joins TRBV12-2 to TRBJ1-1; no check of the table's D call, TRBD1, against the DNA was made. TRBV12-2 is deemed a pseudogene. The CDR3 spans 17 residues. The CDR3 DNA sequence: TGTGCAAGTCGCGCTGGGGAACAGGGGCCGACGAACACTGAAGCTTTCTTT. This encodes CASRAGEQGPTNTEAFF.

The CDR3 bases are TGTGCCAGCAGTAGCCCCAGGGGGGCAACTGAAGCTTTCTTT. Translation: CASSSPRGATEAFF. This rearrangement joins TRBV6-5 to TRBJ1-1; 7 nucleotides agree with TRBD1. The CDR3 loop spans 14 amino acids. J was trimmed by 5 bases and V by 5 bases; bases with no gene match: 8. Per the germline V gene, CDR1 is MNHEY and CDR2 is SVGAGI.

The CDR3 coding sequence is TGTGCCAGCAGCCCAGGGGAGGATACGCAGTATTTT. Its protein is CASSPGEDTQYF. The gene calls are TRBV11-3 and TRBJ2-3; a possible D gene is TRBD1 (6 bases). The CDR3 runs to 12 residues. Germline V gives CDR1 SGHNT, CDR2 YENEEA. Between the trimmed V and J ends, which lost 5 bases and 6 bases, there was a span of 9 bases.